This entry is about one T cell receptor beta chain. The record originates from a study of blood T cell repertoires in COVID-19. Whole-study context: Specimens from acute and convalescent COVID-19 originated in the United States, Italy and Spain. The cDNA or gDNA used as material had been derived from T cells, B-cell-depleted T cells, or PBMCs.

In the source study's methods: Amplification of reference gene primers was used by the study to estimate nucleated cell counts. The data were produced by immunoSEQ multiplex PCR, yet TCRdb's version contains in-frame clones alone and is incomplete. V and J calls plus clone size are reproduced from that table; the DNA served to infer D and trimming. The data show fewer than 60,000 clones, with approximately 80% seen just once and roughly 27% held by the top ten. Germline CDR1 and CDR2: GTSNPN and SVGIG (reference sequence). The CDR3 spans 14 residues. The V segment lost 4 bases and the J segment 7 bases; nucleotides outside the gene matches: 9.

This receptor was identified in a human donor in a cohort sampled during active COVID-19. Source material: peripheral blood. This chain joins TRBV30 and TRBJ2-3; 9 bases match TRBD2. In nucleotides, the CDR3 is TGTGCCTGGACCCGCGGGGGGGGCGTGAATACGCAGTATTTT. It translates to CAWTRGGGVNTQYF.